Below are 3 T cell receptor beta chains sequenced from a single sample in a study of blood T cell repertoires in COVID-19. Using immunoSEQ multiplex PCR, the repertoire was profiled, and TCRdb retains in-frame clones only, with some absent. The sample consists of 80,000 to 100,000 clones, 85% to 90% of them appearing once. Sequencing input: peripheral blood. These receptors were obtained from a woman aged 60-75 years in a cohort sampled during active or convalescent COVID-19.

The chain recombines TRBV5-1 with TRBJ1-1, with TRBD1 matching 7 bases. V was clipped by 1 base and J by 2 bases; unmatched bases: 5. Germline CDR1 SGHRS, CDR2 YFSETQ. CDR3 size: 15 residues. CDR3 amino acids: CASSLRGQANTEAFF. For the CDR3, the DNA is TGCGCCAGCAGCTTGCGTGGACAGGCTAACACTGAAGCTTTCTTT.

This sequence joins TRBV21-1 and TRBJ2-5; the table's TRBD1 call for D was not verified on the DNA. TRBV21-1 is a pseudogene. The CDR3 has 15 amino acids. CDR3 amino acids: CASSPGQGRSETQYF. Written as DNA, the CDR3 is TGTGCCAGCAGCCCGGGACAGGGCCGATCAGAGACCCAGTACTTC.

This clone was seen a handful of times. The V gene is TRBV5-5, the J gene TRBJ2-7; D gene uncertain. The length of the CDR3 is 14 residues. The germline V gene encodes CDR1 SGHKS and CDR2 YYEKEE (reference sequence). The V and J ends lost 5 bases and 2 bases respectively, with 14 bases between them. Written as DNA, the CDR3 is TGTGCCAGCAGGGCGCGGCGGTTCCCCTACGAGCAGTACTTC. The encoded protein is CASRARRFPYEQYF.